This T cell receptor (beta chain) stems from a study of response to subunit inactivated influenza vaccine. The CDR3 runs 16 residues. V lost 4 bases to trimming and J lost 4 bases, with 17 bases between them. CDR1 is SGHRS, CDR2 YFSETQ, per germline. TCRdb used MiXCR to reprocess the RT-PCR reads, holding one entry per CDR3 protein. The data show about 520,000 distinct CDR3 sequences, 25% seen once. This clonotype was picked up one time. Its antigen is currently unknown. General observations from the study: There was a suggestion from the authors that each seasonal influenza vaccination recruits few new T cells.

The sequences come from CD4+ T cells sorted from PBMCs, collected roughly 5 days after vaccination. This TCR was recovered from a middle-aged man who received an inactivated influenza vaccine. This chain uses TRBV5-1 with TRBJ2-2; D possibly uses TRBD1 or TRBD2 (6 bases each). CDR3 in DNA: TGCGCCAGCAGCCCGGGGGCTCAGGGTAGCACCGGGGAGCTGTTTTTT. Residues: CASSPGAQGSTGELFF.